These T cell receptor beta chains were read from a single sample in a study of blood T cell repertoires in COVID-19. Data came from immunoSEQ multiplex PCR; TCRdb stores just in-frame clones and leaves some out. Seen here are approximately 230,000 clones, 87% observed once, and the top ten hold 3% to 3.5%. Input material: peripheral blood. These receptors originate from a man aged 18 to 29 with active or convalescent COVID-19. Each CDR3 is given with its conserved first and last residue. The D gene is left open where the match is weak. Clone size appears in some rows only: once, few, many, or a class for an expanded clone.

length: 14; D: NA; J: TRBJ1-1; V: TRBV21-1; size: NA; DNA: TGTGCCAGCAGCAAACGGCCAGGGGGTACTGAAGCTTTCTTT; CDR3: CASSKRPGGTEAFF
length: 10; D: NA; J: TRBJ1-2; V: TRBV20-1; size: NA; DNA: TGCAGTGCTAGTGCGACCGCTAGCACCTTC; CDR3: CSASATASTF
length: 15; D: TRBD1; J: TRBJ2-7; V: TRBV6-5; size: NA; DNA: TGTGCCAGCAGTCCGAGTGGACAGGGCGCCTACGAGCAGTACTTC; CDR3: CASSPSGQGAYEQYF
length: 13; D: NA; J: TRBJ1-5; V: TRBV12-3/TRBV12-4; size: NA; DNA: TGTGCCAGCACCAAGGGACTTCTTCAGCCCCAGCATTTT; CDR3: CASTKGLLQPQHF
length: 13; D: TRBD1; J: TRBJ1-3; V: TRBV19; size: NA; DNA: TGTGCCAGTGGCACAGGGGGTGGAAACACCATATATTTT; CDR3: CASGTGGGNTIYF
length: 21; D: TRBD1; J: TRBJ2-6; V: TRBV4-3; size: NA; DNA: TGCGCCAGCAGCCAAGAGGTGGGCTGGGCGACAGGGGGCTCTGGGGCCAACGTCCTGACTTTC; CDR3: CASSQEVGWATGGSGANVLTF
length: 13; D: NA; J: TRBJ1-3; V: TRBV30; size: NA; DNA: TGTGCCTGGTCTTTGGGGCCGGGAAACACCATATATTTT; CDR3: CAWSLGPGNTIYF
length: 14; D: NA; J: TRBJ1-1; V: TRBV6-5; size: NA; DNA: TGTGCCAGCAGTTCGTCGGGGGGTTACACTGAAGCTTTCTTT; CDR3: CASSSSGGYTEAFF
length: 16; D: TRBD1; J: TRBJ1-3; V: TRBV19; size: NA; DNA: TGTGCCAGTAGGCATGACAGGGCCCGCTCTGGAAACACCATATATTTT; CDR3: CASRHDRARSGNTIYF
length: 18; D: NA; J: TRBJ1-2; V: TRBV28; size: NA; DNA: TGTGCCAGCAGTTTCCCCCCTCGGGGGACTGCCATGGGGTATGGCTACACCTTC; CDR3: CASSFPPRGTAMGYGYTF
length: 13; D: TRBD1; J: TRBJ2-7; V: TRBV28; size: few; DNA: TGTGCCAGCAGCGGGACAGCAACCTACGAGCAGTACTTC; CDR3: CASSGTATYEQYF
length: 19; D: NA; J: TRBJ2-1; V: TRBV2; size: NA; DNA: TGTGCCAGCAGATCGAACTTCACAGGGTCTAATAGGTCCTACAATGAGCAGTTCTTC; CDR3: CASRSNFTGSNRSYNEQFF
length: 15; D: NA; J: TRBJ1-3; V: TRBV10-3; size: NA; DNA: TGTGCCATCAGTGCCGAGGTCCACTCTGGAAACACCATATATTTT; CDR3: CAISAEVHSGNTIYF
length: 11; D: NA; J: TRBJ2-1; V: TRBV2; size: few; DNA: TGTGCCAGCTTCTTTCGCAATGAGCAGTTCTTC; CDR3: CASFFRNEQFF
length: 18; D: TRBD1; J: TRBJ1-2; V: TRBV4-2; size: NA; DNA: TGTGCCAGCAGCCAAGGAGGGGCAGGGGGCTTAAGAGGGTATGGCTACACCTTC; CDR3: CASSQGGAGGLRGYGYTF
length: 14; D: NA; J: TRBJ1-1; V: TRBV24-1; size: NA; DNA: TGTGCCACCAGTGAGGCAGGGCCGGGCACTGAAGCTTTCTTT; CDR3: CATSEAGPGTEAFF
length: 15; D: NA; J: TRBJ1-6; V: TRBV11-2; size: NA; DNA: TGTGCCAGCAGCTTACGGACAATGAAAAATTCACCCCTCCACTTT; CDR3: CASSLRTMKNSPLHF
length: 15; D: TRBD1; J: TRBJ1-6; V: TRBV18; size: NA; DNA: TGTGCCAGCTCACCCATGAGACAGGGGAATTCACCCCTCCACTTT; CDR3: CASSPMRQGNSPLHF
length: 16; D: TRBD1; J: TRBJ1-2; V: TRBV28; size: NA; DNA: TGTGCCAGCAGTCCCACCGGGACAGGGTACGGCTATGGCTACACCTTC; CDR3: CASSPTGTGYGYGYTF
length: 13; D: TRBD2; J: TRBJ2-5; V: TRBV7-2; size: NA; DNA: TGTGCCAGCAGCTTAGTTAGCGGGGAGACCCAGTACTTC; CDR3: CASSLVSGETQYF
length: 13; D: NA; J: TRBJ1-5; V: TRBV2; size: NA; DNA: TGTGCCAGCCAAAAGGAGGGCAATCAGCCCCAGCATTTT; CDR3: CASQKEGNQPQHF
length: 13; D: NA; J: TRBJ1-2; V: TRBV6-6; size: few; DNA: TGTGCCAGCAGTCTCCGGACAGCCTATGGCTACACCTTC; CDR3: CASSLRTAYGYTF
length: 18; D: NA; J: TRBJ1-6; V: TRBV15; size: NA; DNA: TGTGCCACCAGCAGCTCGGGCCGGGGAGGGATAAGGAATTCACCCCTCCACTTT; CDR3: CATSSSGRGGIRNSPLHF
length: 13; D: TRBD1; J: TRBJ1-2; V: TRBV19; size: NA; DNA: TGTGCCAGTACCTTAGACAGGGGCTATGGCTACACCTTC; CDR3: CASTLDRGYGYTF
length: 15; D: NA; J: TRBJ1-1; V: TRBV18; size: NA; DNA: TGTGCCAGCTCACCACAAGGCAGGATGAACACTGAAGCTTTCTTT; CDR3: CASSPQGRMNTEAFF
length: 15; D: TRBD1; J: TRBJ1-3; V: TRBV5-1; size: NA; DNA: TGCGCCAGCAGCGTACAGGGGGGGACTGGAAACACCATATATTTT; CDR3: CASSVQGGTGNTIYF
length: 15; D: NA; J: TRBJ2-5; V: TRBV9; size: once; DNA: TGTGCCAGCAGCTTTCAAGGGGGGGCCCAAGAGACCCAGTACTTC; CDR3: CASSFQGGAQETQYF
length: 13; D: TRBD2; J: TRBJ2-2; V: TRBV6-5; size: NA; DNA: TGTGCCAGCAGTCAGCGGGAGGCCGGGGAGCTGTTTTTT; CDR3: CASSQREAGELFF
length: 18; D: NA; J: TRBJ1-4; V: TRBV7-2; size: NA; DNA: TGTGCCAGCAGCCATACCGGGACTCCTGGACTTGGACGTGAAAAACTGTTTTTT; CDR3: CASSHTGTPGLGREKLFF
length: 16; D: TRBD2; J: TRBJ2-1; V: TRBV27; size: many; DNA: TGTGCCAGCAGTTCTGGAAGGCTAGCGGGGGACAATGAGCAGTTCTTC; CDR3: CASSSGRLAGDNEQFF
length: 15; D: TRBD1; J: TRBJ2-7; V: TRBV7-2; size: NA; DNA: TGTGCCAGCAGCCCACGGACAGGGAGCTCCTACGAGCAGTACTTC; CDR3: CASSPRTGSSYEQYF
length: 16; D: NA; J: TRBJ1-1; V: TRBV27; size: NA; DNA: TGTGCCAGCAGTCTGGGTTTCGCGGGGGAGAACACTGAAGCTTTCTTT; CDR3: CASSLGFAGENTEAFF
length: 15; D: NA; J: TRBJ1-1; V: TRBV7-9; size: NA; DNA: TGTGCCAGCAGCTTAGAAAACTCCAGGGAAACTGAAGCTTTCTTT; CDR3: CASSLENSRETEAFF
length: 13; D: NA; J: TRBJ1-2; V: TRBV12-3/TRBV12-4; size: NA; DNA: TGTGCCAGCAGTTTAAAAACAGACTATGGCTACACCTTC; CDR3: CASSLKTDYGYTF
length: 12; D: NA; J: TRBJ1-2; V: TRBV12-3/TRBV12-4; size: NA; DNA: TGTGCCAGCAGTTTAGGGACTGTTGGCTACACCTTC; CDR3: CASSLGTVGYTF
length: 14; D: NA; J: TRBJ1-5; V: TRBV7-2; size: NA; DNA: TGTGCCAGCAGCCCCGACAGACGCAATCAGCCCCAGCATTTT; CDR3: CASSPDRRNQPQHF
length: 15; D: TRBD2; J: TRBJ2-7; V: TRBV4-1; size: NA; DNA: TGCGCCAGCAGCCATCTCACTAGCGGAGCCTACGAGCAGTACTTC; CDR3: CASSHLTSGAYEQYF
length: 12; D: NA; J: TRBJ1-1; V: TRBV3-1/TRBV3-2; size: NA; DNA: TGTGCCAGCAGCCAGGCCCAGGCTGGCGCTTTCTTT; CDR3: CASSQAQAGAFF
length: 13; D: NA; J: TRBJ1-1; V: TRBV28; size: NA; DNA: TGTGCCAGCAGGATAACAGGAGACACTGAAGCTTTCTTT; CDR3: CASRITGDTEAFF
length: 15; D: TRBD1; J: TRBJ2-3; V: TRBV7-6; size: NA; DNA: TGTGCCAGCAGCGGACAGGGGGCTAAGGAGGATACGCAGTATTTT; CDR3: CASSGQGAKEDTQYF
length: 14; D: NA; J: TRBJ2-5; V: TRBV7-2; size: NA; DNA: TGTGCCAGCAGCTTCAACAGTGGCCAAGAGACCCAGTACTTC; CDR3: CASSFNSGQETQYF
length: 15; D: NA; J: TRBJ2-7; V: TRBV7-2; size: NA; DNA: TGTGCCAGCAGCCTACTTGGACAGCCTAACTACGAGCAGTACTTC; CDR3: CASSLLGQPNYEQYF
length: 13; D: TRBD1; J: TRBJ2-4; V: TRBV7-8; size: many; DNA: TGTGCCAGCACTCGACAGGGTCCCGGCATTCAGTACTTC; CDR3: CASTRQGPGIQYF
length: 15; D: TRBD2; J: TRBJ2-1; V: TRBV9; size: NA; DNA: TGTGCCAGCAGCGTAGGTGTGGGCGGGGGTAATGAGCAGTTCTTC; CDR3: CASSVGVGGGNEQFF
length: 15; D: NA; J: TRBJ1-2; V: TRBV28; size: NA; DNA: TGTGCCAGCACCCCCCCCGACAGGCCTTCGTATGGCTACACCTTC; CDR3: CASTPPDRPSYGYTF
length: 14; D: TRBD1; J: TRBJ2-1; V: TRBV6-6; size: NA; DNA: TGTGCCAGCAGTTATCAGGACAGGTACAATGAGCAGTTCTTC; CDR3: CASSYQDRYNEQFF
length: 14; D: TRBD2; J: TRBJ2-7; V: TRBV9; size: NA; DNA: TGTGCCAGCAGCGTAGGGTGGGAGGGCAACGAGCAGTACTTC; CDR3: CASSVGWEGNEQYF
length: 18; D: NA; J: TRBJ1-2; V: TRBV5-1; size: few; DNA: TGCGCCAGCAGATTAAAGCCTTTGTACAGGGAAGCCGTCTATGGCTACACCTTC; CDR3: CASRLKPLYREAVYGYTF
length: 14; D: NA; J: TRBJ1-6; V: TRBV5-1; size: NA; DNA: TGCGCCAGCAGCTTCAACGGGATTAATTCACCCCTCCACTTT; CDR3: CASSFNGINSPLHF
length: 16; D: NA; J: TRBJ1-5; V: TRBV6-1; size: NA; DNA: TGTGCCAGCAGTGAAGGGGCCGGACGGACGGGGAAGCCCCAGCATTTT; CDR3: CASSEGAGRTGKPQHF
length: 15; D: TRBD2; J: TRBJ2-1; V: TRBV11-3; size: once; DNA: TGTGCCAGCAGCCGTAGCGGGAGGGATTACAATGAGCAGTTCTTC; CDR3: CASSRSGRDYNEQFF
length: 12; D: NA; J: TRBJ2-7; V: TRBV20-1; size: NA; DNA: TGCAGTGCTAGTTCCGGAGGTCGGGAGCAGTACTTC; CDR3: CSASSGGREQYF